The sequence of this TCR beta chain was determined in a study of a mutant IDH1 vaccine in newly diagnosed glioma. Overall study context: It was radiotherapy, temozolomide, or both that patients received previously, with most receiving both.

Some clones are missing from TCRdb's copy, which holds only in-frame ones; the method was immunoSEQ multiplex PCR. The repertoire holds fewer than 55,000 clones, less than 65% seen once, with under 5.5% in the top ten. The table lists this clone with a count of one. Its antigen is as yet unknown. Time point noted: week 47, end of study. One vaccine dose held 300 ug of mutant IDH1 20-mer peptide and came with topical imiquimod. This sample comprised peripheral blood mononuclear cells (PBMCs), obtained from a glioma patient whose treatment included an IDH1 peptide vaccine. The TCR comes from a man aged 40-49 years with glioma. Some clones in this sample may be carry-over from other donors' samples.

CDR3 amino acids: CASRLAGGSTGELFF. CDR3 DNA: TGTGCCAGCAGACTAGCGGGGGGAAGTACCGGGGAGCTGTTTTTT. The rearrangement joins TRBV6-1 to TRBJ2-2; 12 bases match TRBD2. This CDR3 has 15 residues. Trimming cost V 6 bases and J 5 bases; bases outside gene matches: 4. From germline, CDR1 is MNHNS and CDR2 SASEGT.